The following is a T cell receptor (beta chain) sequence with its context. This entry belongs to a study of control samples from healthy donors and cancer patients. This CDR3 region has 14 residues. J lost 9 bases, V lost 6 bases, and 10 bases had no gene match. Germline CDR1 and CDR2: MNHEY and SVGEGT. Produced via immunoSEQ multiplex PCR; TCRdb's table is partial and in-frame only. The table shows under 100,000 clones, with approximately 91% occurring only once. The sequencing input was PBMCs. The origin of this receptor is a woman between 50 and 59 years old with colorectal cancer. The V and J genes are TRBV6-2 or TRBV6-3 and TRBJ2-1; 8 bases map to TRBD1. CDR3 in amino acids: CASSPRQGRGEQFF. Here the CDR3 DNA reads TGTGCCAGCAGCCCCAGACAGGGGCGAGGTGAGCAGTTCTTC.